This T cell receptor beta chain comes out of a study of cytomegalovirus exposure and HLA in healthy donors (dated by TCRdb to the late 2010s). Notes on the research overall: In an earlier analysis of 587 of the donors, about 270 Gb of sequence data and 90 million to 120 million unique TCR beta sequences from about 179 million T cells were reported. Approximately 300 gigabases of sequencing data and 70 million to 100 million unique TCR sequences made up an early release that covered approximately 700 HLA-typed donors. Among the 398 genotyped donors, around 81% belonged to the genetic ancestry cluster associated with self-reported Caucasian donors. The study aimed to test whether cataloging public T cell receptors could reveal signatures of past pathogen exposure. Using immunosequencing, the study profiled T cell repertoires from some 670 subjects and related those repertoires to cytomegalovirus serostatus. Along with the approximately 700-subject first cohort, a separate validation cohort of over a hundred different subjects was used. High-throughput TCR immunosequencing, statistical association of individual TCRs with disease status, and machine learning were combined to predict cytomegalovirus infection status. To study patterns of TCR occurrence, a later analysis re-analyzed previously published TCR beta repertoires from 550 to 800 donors and added high-resolution HLA genotyping. Rather than using new phenotypic data, the later analysis identified candidate immune exposures from TCR beta sequences and from how often those sequences occurred across donors. An earlier analysis of 450 to 750 of the donors used high-throughput TCR beta sequencing to judge whether each TCR beta V gene segment behaved as functional or pseudogenic. Donor age, sex, ethnicity and CMV serostatus were compiled together with the repertoire data. A later genetic analysis took genome-wide SNP genotypes for about 65% of the 666 donors and used that subset as a discovery cohort. Every repertoire in the discovery cohort had been generated on one and the same sequencing platform. Both class I and class II loci were covered by HLA typing, at four-digit resolution. The number of typed donors differed by locus: roughly 620-640 for A, B, C, DRB1 and DQB1; some 500 for DQA1; fewer than 610 for DPA1; and 400 to 480 for DPB1. Several DR-DQ haplotypes were handled as single units for association and clustering because linkage in the cohort was strong. Among a few hundred genotyped donors of the cohort, an average of approximately 240,000 unique TCR beta nucleotide sequences were sequenced per donor, around 18% of them non-productive. The full study reports these points: According to a later analysis, parvovirus B19, influenza, CMV and Epstein-Barr virus appeared linked to several top co-occurrence clusters. According to a later analysis, TCR association rates differed among HLA loci, with DRB1 alleles showing the most associated TCRs and HLA-C alleles showing the fewest. A later genetic analysis reported fewer N-insertions in productive TCRs among donors in an Asian-associated ancestry cluster than the roughly 670-donor mean. Correlated functional status among segregating V segments might reflect linkage disequilibrium, but an unknown experimental factor could not be ruled out. Roughly uniform sequencing depth across donors was assumed in presence/absence analyses, although this assumption may not hold. In the study, about 150 TCR beta chains were listed as associated with cytomegalovirus. Specific HLA alleles were associated with 15,000 to 20,000 TCR beta sequences at a false discovery rate of 0.05 in a later analysis. HLA typing was unavailable for some donors at each locus, so association tests used only the typed subset. When HLA alleles, especially DR and DQ, strongly co-occurred, TCR associations were difficult to assign to individual alleles. A group of highly shared sequence variants was considered likely to be a technical artifact of the sequencing pipeline. A further reported finding was that TCR beta sequences accurately predicted the HLA-A and HLA-B alleles for most subjects in the first cohort. In both the original and validation cohorts, the classifier was reported to diagnose cytomegalovirus status with high specificity and sensitivity. The authors suggested that the approach could potentially be extended to other disease states and immunological phenotypes. CMV serostatus was the only immune exposure information available for the cohort. Most TCR sequences were observed very rarely across donors, whereas some public TCRs were present in many individuals. A few of the identified cytomegalovirus-associated TCR beta chains were confirmed in vitro to be specific for cytomegalovirus antigens. A later analysis found that most CMV-associated TCR beta chains appeared HLA-restricted, with HLA associations seemingly driven largely by CMV exposure. Some IMGT-functional V segments, including TRBV6-2 and TRBV6-3, could not be told apart with the 87-base-pair reads, so those segments were excluded. An association between a missense DCLRE1C variant and V-gene and J-gene trimming of TCR beta chains was found in a later genetic analysis and replicated in an independent cohort. In this cohort, only TCR beta chains were sequenced, and detectable features were limited by the absence of alpha or paired-chain data. In a later analysis, HLA-associated TCR beta chains showed more clonal expansion and lower generation probabilities than non-associated chains that were equally common. In an earlier analysis of 587 of the donors, most TCR beta V segments appeared in productive rearrangements about 87% or about 30% of the time, broadly matching IMGT annotations. Because counts were too low, roughly 18 rarely observed V segments, including chromosome 9 orphons, were left out of the earlier analysis of some 600 of the donors.

As to this clone: Its antigen is not yet known.

Between the V and J ends, shortened by 8 bases and 3 bases respectively, the junction contains 13 bases. Including cysteine and phenylalanine, the CDR3 has 13 amino acids. CDR3 DNA only is kept here, 39 bases in frame from base 1. Based on the germline V gene, the CDR1 and CDR2 sequences are WSHSY and SAAADI. In total, 600 or so healthy bone marrow donors made up the cohort. At the time of sampling, every cohort member was nominally healthy, though immune exposures that went unrecorded were likely present. The donor was CMV seronegative and belonged to the group of 350 to 400 seronegative cohort members. A peripheral blood sample was provided by each donor, and peripheral blood mononuclear cells were used for TCR beta sequencing. Genomic DNA was extracted from the blood cell samples with the Qiagen DNeasy Blood Extraction Kit. Receptor amplification or capture employed the immunoSEQ multiplex PCR assay. For the multiplex PCR, a mixture combining 60 forward primers for TCR Vbeta segments and 13 reverse primers for TCR Jbeta segments was used. The CDR3 region of rearranged TCR beta genes was amplified from genomic DNA by a multiplex PCR assay. On the Illumina HiSeq System, the amplified TCR beta libraries were sequenced as 87-base-pair reads. Turning to the authors' computational methods: Across the roughly 640 repertoires, a later analysis counted tens of millions of unique TCR beta chains, some 11 million of which were shared by at least two donors. Raw reads were error-corrected and collapsed into unique sequences by a nearest-neighbor algorithm in which closely related sequences were merged to remove PCR and sequencing errors. V, D and J gene segments were assigned by aligning CDR3 sequences to IMGT reference sequences. Each retained sequence needed at least a six-nucleotide match to both a V gene segment and a J gene segment. A rearrangement counted as productive if the CDR3 had no stop codons and remained in frame with V and J, and every other rearrangement counted as non-productive. Following IMGT convention, CDR3 was defined as the stretch from the second conserved V-encoded cysteine up to the conserved J-encoded phenylalanine. The earlier analysis of about 500 of the donors excluded sequences that lacked an unambiguous match to a single V gene segment. In an earlier analysis of some 590 of the donors, V segments were called functional above 56.7% productive rearrangements and were called segregating when the between-donor standard deviation exceeded 5%. A statistical classification framework was built to diagnose cytomegalovirus status from the catalog of TCR beta chain sequences. V and J gene assignment, in a later analysis, came from comparing TCR nucleotide sequences with IMGT/GENE-DB human TR gene sequences. Using the TCRdist pipeline, a later analysis assigned CDR3 sequences along with most-parsimonious VDJ recombination scenarios. In a later analysis, each TCR beta chain was defined by its CDR3 amino acid sequence together with its V-gene family, and reads without a unique V-gene family were excluded. In a later analysis, several hundred highly shared, low-generation-probability nucleotide sequences were removed to address suspected cross-contamination and a sequencing artifact. A later analysis calculated a clonal expansion index for each public chain from normalized within-repertoire ranks of inferred template counts. In a later analysis, generation probabilities were computed with a VDJ recombination model fitted to out-of-frame rearrangements, and the resulting probabilities were checked against IGoR. Hypergeometric tests were used in a later analysis to score TCR-TCR, TCR-HLA and TCR-CMV co-occurrence, with a repertoire-size bias correction applied to the TCR pairs. False discovery rates were estimated in a later analysis by permuting HLA or CMV assignments 20 times. In a later analysis, co-occurring TCRs were grouped with DBSCAN, and TCRdist sequence similarity was added when clustering was performed within HLA-allele-positive subsets. Repertoires with fewer than 30,000 or more than 120,000 public chains, plus five repertoires with anomalous nucleotide sharing, were excluded from co-occurrence clustering. TCRdb re-hosts the immuneACCESS table, in-frame sequences only. Its copies lack some clones; in the studies checked, an unresolved V gene accounts for under half of them, and the cause for the rest is not known. That table furnishes V, J and clone size, whereas the DNA furnished D and trimming. This sample's table lists about 150,000 clones. The leading ten clones occupy about 2% of the sample.

The receptor chain draws on TRBV10-2 and TRBJ1-1; no D gene is confidently identified. The specimen was PBMCs. The receptor was derived from a man aged 25 to 45 in good health and CMV-seronegative. The CDR3 here reads CASRLSMYTEAFF. The nucleotides read TGCGCCAGCCGGTTGAGTATGTACACTGAAGCTTTCTTT.